This is a list of T cell receptor beta chains from one sample in a study of OX40 agonist ivuxolimab in advanced cancers. Profiling relied on immunoSEQ multiplex PCR, and the TCRdb table lists in-frame clones only, not all of them. The table includes some 42,000 clones, 87% detected once. The sample consisted of CD4+ or CD8+ T cells sorted from blood, taken in a trial of the OX40 agonist ivuxolimab. These receptors were taken from an adult with an advanced solid tumor such as melanoma, head and neck, liver or kidney cancer. Each CDR3 is given with its conserved first and last residue. The D gene is left open where the match is weak. Not every row has a clone size; where given, it reads once, few, many or a size class.

d_call	v_call	clone_size	j_call	cdr3_nt	cdr3_aa
-	TRBV11-3	-	TRBJ1-2	TGTGCCAGCAGCTTAGAACCCGTTGGGGGCCACCGCGCTAACTATGGCTACACCTTC	CASSLEPVGGHRANYGYTF
-	TRBV7-2	-	TRBJ2-5	TGTGCCAGCAGCTTATTACAGGGAGAGACCCAGTACTTC	CASSLLQGETQYF
-	TRBV7-9	-	TRBJ2-4	TGTGCCAGCAGCTTAGCGGCGACAATAAACATTCAGTACTTC	CASSLAATINIQYF
TRBD1	TRBV30	-	TRBJ2-7	TGTGCCTGGAGCGCGGGACAGGGGTGGGACGAGCAGTACTTC	CAWSAGQGWDEQYF
TRBD1	TRBV4-1	-	TRBJ2-2	TGCGCCAGCAGCTTTCGGGACAGGGCCACCGGGGAGCTGTTTTTT	CASSFRDRATGELFF
-	TRBV5-1	once	TRBJ2-6	TGCGCCAGCAGCTTGCCGGGGGCCCTCAGCTCTGGGGCCAACGTCCTGACTTTC	CASSLPGALSSGANVLTF
-	TRBV6-5	-	TRBJ1-4	TGTGCCAGCAAAGGGGAAACAACTAATGAAAAACTGTTTTTT	CASKGETTNEKLFF
-	TRBV5-1	-	TRBJ2-3	TGCGCCAGCAGCTTGGCCTTAGGTAGCACAGATACGCAGTATTTT	CASSLALGSTDTQYF
-	TRBV5-1	-	TRBJ1-1	TGCGCCAGCGGACAGACTGGGAACACTGAAGCTTTCTTT	CASGQTGNTEAFF
-	TRBV5-4	few	TRBJ1-3	TGTGCCAGCAGCTCGGACCCTTGGTCTGGAAACACCATATATTTT	CASSSDPWSGNTIYF
TRBD2	TRBV7-2	-	TRBJ2-7	TGTGCCAGCAGTTATTCTAGCGGGAGAGGGAGCGAGCAGTACTTC	CASSYSSGRGSEQYF
-	TRBV19	-	TRBJ1-5	TGTGCCAGTAGTCCGAGAACAGGGTCGGTAAGCGATCAGCCCCAGCATTTT	CASSPRTGSVSDQPQHF
TRBD2	TRBV6-1	-	TRBJ2-3	TGTGCCACCGGACTAGCGGGGGGCAATACGCAGTATTTT	CATGLAGGNTQYF
TRBD2	TRBV11-2	-	TRBJ2-5	TGTGCCAGCAGCTCAAGGTTAGCGGGTTCGGAGACCCAGTACTTC	CASSSRLAGSETQYF
-	TRBV4-2	once	TRBJ2-2	TGTGCCAGCAGCCAAGTAATCGCGAACACCGGGGAGCTGTTTTTT	CASSQVIANTGELFF
-	TRBV4-1	-	TRBJ1-5	TGCGCCAGCAGCCAAGTCCTGGCTCCGCCCCAGCATTTT	CASSQVLAPPQHF
TRBD1	TRBV9	-	TRBJ2-5	TGTGCCAGCAGCGTAGCTGTAGGGCAGGGGGCGGGAGAGACCCAGTACTTC	CASSVAVGQGAGETQYF
TRBD1	TRBV5-1	-	TRBJ2-2	TGCGCCAGCAGTCCCGGGACAGGGGATTCTAGTAACACCGGGGAGCTGTTTTTT	CASSPGTGDSSNTGELFF
-	TRBV7-3	-	TRBJ1-1	TGTGCCAGCAGCTTAATCTCGGCGGGCCGGGGAGGTAACACTGAAGCTTTCTTT	CASSLISAGRGGNTEAFF
TRBD1	TRBV15	-	TRBJ2-2	TGTGCCACCAGCAGAGACCGACAGGGGGCTGGCGGGGAGCTGTTTTTT	CATSRDRQGAGGELFF
-	TRBV19	-	TRBJ1-6	TGTGCCAGTAGTATAACCCCAGGAGTAACTTCACCCCTCCACTTT	CASSITPGVTSPLHF
-	TRBV19	-	TRBJ2-7	TGTGCCAGTAGTCTCCAACTAGGGACCTACGAGCAGTACTTC	CASSLQLGTYEQYF
-	TRBV10-2	-	TRBJ2-7	TGCGCCAGCAGTGAACAGGGCGGCAACGAGCAGTACTTC	CASSEQGGNEQYF
TRBD1	TRBV7-3	few	TRBJ1-6	TGTGCCAGCAGCTCGGGACAGGGTAATTCACCCCTCCACTTT	CASSSGQGNSPLHF
-	TRBV7-3	-	TRBJ2-2	TGTGCCAGCAGCTTAACGCCGGCACCAAACACCGGGGAGCTGTTTTTT	CASSLTPAPNTGELFF
-	TRBV20-1	-	TRBJ2-1	TGCAGTGCGGAGGGCTACAATGAGCAGTTCTTC	CSAEGYNEQFF
-	TRBV9	-	TRBJ2-5	TGTGCCAGCAGCGTAGATGAAGAGACCCAGTACTTC	CASSVDEETQYF
TRBD2	TRBV18	-	TRBJ2-7	TGTGCCAGCTCATCTCCAGCGGGGGAAAAGCAGTACTTC	CASSSPAGEKQYF
TRBD2	TRBV4-2	-	TRBJ2-7	TGTGCCAGCAGCCAAGGCGCGGGAGGGCACTACGAGCAGTACTTC	CASSQGAGGHYEQYF
TRBD1	TRBV5-1	few	TRBJ2-3	TGCGCCAGCAGCACGGGACAGGAAGGAGATACGCAGTATTTT	CASSTGQEGDTQYF
-	TRBV5-1	-	TRBJ1-3	TGCGCCAGCAGCGGTGGGGGAGAGGTATCGGGAAACACCATATATTTT	CASSGGGEVSGNTIYF
TRBD2	TRBV11-2	-	TRBJ2-7	TGTGCCAGCAGCTTAGTGGGTAGCGGGAGGGCCAAGAACGAGCAGTACTTC	CASSLVGSGRAKNEQYF
-	TRBV5-8	-	TRBJ1-5	TGTGCCAGCAGCTTACTAGGATGGGGTTCGATTCAGCCCCAGCATTTT	CASSLLGWGSIQPQHF
-	TRBV6-5	-	TRBJ2-3	TGTGCCAGCAGTTTCCGACAGGGCACAGATACGCAGTATTTT	CASSFRQGTDTQYF
-	TRBV2	once	TRBJ2-2	TGTGCCAGCAGGGGGACCGGGGAGCTGTTTTTT	CASRGTGELFF
-	TRBV30	-	TRBJ1-4	TGTGCCTGGAGTGTATTGGGGAAGCCAAATGAAAAACTGTTTTTT	CAWSVLGKPNEKLFF
-	TRBV6-5	-	TRBJ2-7	TGTGCCAGCAGTTACACGGCCGGGACGATAAACGAGCAGTACTTC	CASSYTAGTINEQYF
-	TRBV5-1	-	TRBJ1-1	TGCGCCAGCAGCCCAAGCGCGGGGGCAGGCACTGAAGCTTTCTTT	CASSPSAGAGTEAFF
-	TRBV11-2	-	TRBJ2-5	TGTGCCAGCAGCCGATTGCCGGGCGTTTCTGGTGAGACCCAGTACTTC	CASSRLPGVSGETQYF
-	TRBV6-5	-	TRBJ2-1	TGTGCCAGCAGGTCCTACAATGAGCAGTTCTTC	CASRSYNEQFF
TRBD1	TRBV18	-	TRBJ1-2	TGTGCCAGCTCACTAAACCCCTATGCGGACAGGGATGGCTACACCTTC	CASSLNPYADRDGYTF
-	TRBV6-1	-	TRBJ1-2	TGTGCCAGCAGGGAGGGAAATAGACAATCCTATGGCTACACCTTC	CASREGNRQSYGYTF
TRBD1	TRBV19	-	TRBJ2-3	TGTGCCAGTGGGTACGGACAGGGGCAAGATACGCAGTATTTT	CASGYGQGQDTQYF
TRBD2	TRBV6-4	-	TRBJ2-4	TGTGCCAGCAGTGACTCGAGCGGGGCCGGAGCCAAAAACATTCAGTACTTC	CASSDSSGAGAKNIQYF
-	TRBV19	-	TRBJ2-1	TGTGCCAGTAGTACCGGGACCCCGGGCGAGCAGTTCTTC	CASSTGTPGEQFF
-	TRBV7-9	-	TRBJ1-2	TGTGCCAGCAGTCGTGAAAACAGTTACTACACCTTC	CASSRENSYYTF